This entry features one T cell receptor beta chain sequence. This CDR3 has 15 residues. Trimming stripped 5 bases from V and 1 base from J, with 14 bases between. CDR1 is SGHTA, CDR2 FQGTGA, per germline. Measured with immunoSEQ multiplex PCR; TCRdb has only the in-frame clones, and not every one. The table records approximately 160,000 clones, approximately 79% of them present only once. The cohort comprised adults aged 18 to 89 years residing in about two dozen US areas. Cohort 3 donors counted as recovered after two negative PCRs, clearance, or resolved symptoms. This sample is drawn from a study of blood T cell repertoires in COVID-19. In the study overall: Sites in the United States, Italy and Spain provided acute and convalescent COVID-19 samples.

Specimen: PBMCs or T cells enriched from blood (not recorded which). This chain connects TRBV7-3 to TRBJ2-5; tentatively, D is TRBD1 (6 bases). This sequence was found in a man aged 50 to 59 who had recovered from COVID-19. CDR3 region: CASSPTGGFQETQYF. CDR3 DNA sequence: TGTGCCAGCAGCCCGACAGGAGGCTTCCAAGAGACCCAGTACTTC.